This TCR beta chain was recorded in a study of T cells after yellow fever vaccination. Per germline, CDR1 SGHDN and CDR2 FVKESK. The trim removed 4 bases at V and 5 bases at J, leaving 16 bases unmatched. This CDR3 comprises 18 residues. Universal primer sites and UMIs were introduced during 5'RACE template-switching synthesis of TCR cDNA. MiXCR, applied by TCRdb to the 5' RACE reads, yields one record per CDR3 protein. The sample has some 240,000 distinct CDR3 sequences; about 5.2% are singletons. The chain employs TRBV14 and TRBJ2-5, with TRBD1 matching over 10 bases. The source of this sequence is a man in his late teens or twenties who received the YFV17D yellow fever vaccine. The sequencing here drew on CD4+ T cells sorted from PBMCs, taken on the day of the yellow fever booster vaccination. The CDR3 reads CASSPGLSGQGPDETQYF. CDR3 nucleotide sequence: TGTGCCAGCAGCCCTGGGTTGTCGGGACAGGGGCCCGATGAGACCCAGTACTTC.